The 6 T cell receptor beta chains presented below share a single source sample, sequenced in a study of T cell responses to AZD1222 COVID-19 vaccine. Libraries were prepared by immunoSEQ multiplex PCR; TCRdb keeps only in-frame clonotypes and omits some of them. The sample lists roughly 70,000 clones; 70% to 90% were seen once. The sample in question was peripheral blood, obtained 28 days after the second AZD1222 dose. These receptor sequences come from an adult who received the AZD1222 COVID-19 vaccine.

The CDR3 spells CASSYEGAGIREQYF. The CDR3 DNA is TGTGCCAGCAGTTACGAGGGAGCGGGGATACGAGAGCAGTACTTC. V gene TRBV6-5 combines with J gene TRBJ2-7; 7 positions agree with TRBD2. V shed 2 bases, J shed 7 bases, and the junction held 11 bases outside the gene matches. The length of the CDR3 is 15 residues. CDR1 and CDR2 (germline): MNHEY, SVGAGI.

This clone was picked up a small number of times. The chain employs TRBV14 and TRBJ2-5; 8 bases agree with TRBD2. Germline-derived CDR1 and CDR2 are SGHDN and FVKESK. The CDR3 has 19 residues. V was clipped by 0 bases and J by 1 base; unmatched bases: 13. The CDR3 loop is CASSQDSLAGGMFQETQYF. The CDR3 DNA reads TGTGCCAGCAGCCAAGATAGTCTTGCGGGAGGCATGTTCCAAGAGACCCAGTACTTC.

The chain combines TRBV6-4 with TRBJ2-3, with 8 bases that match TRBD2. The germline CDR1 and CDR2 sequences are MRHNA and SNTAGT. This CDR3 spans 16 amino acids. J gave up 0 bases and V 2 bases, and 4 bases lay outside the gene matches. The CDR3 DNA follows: TGTGCCAGCAGTGACAGTGCGGGGGGAAGCACAGATACGCAGTATTTT. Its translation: CASSDSAGGSTDTQYF.

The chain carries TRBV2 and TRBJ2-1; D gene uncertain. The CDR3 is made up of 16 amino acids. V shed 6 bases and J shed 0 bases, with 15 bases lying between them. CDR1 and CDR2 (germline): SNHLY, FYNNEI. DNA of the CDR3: TGTGCCAGCAGAGTTTCTCCTAGGATCTCCTACAATGAGCAGTTCTTC. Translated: CASRVSPRISYNEQFF.

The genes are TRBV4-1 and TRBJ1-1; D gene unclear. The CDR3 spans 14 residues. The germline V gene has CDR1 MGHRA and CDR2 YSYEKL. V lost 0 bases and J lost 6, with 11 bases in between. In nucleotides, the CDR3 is TGCGCCAGCAGCCAAGAAAAGCTGATCCCTGAAGCTTTCTTT. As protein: CASSQEKLIPEAFF.

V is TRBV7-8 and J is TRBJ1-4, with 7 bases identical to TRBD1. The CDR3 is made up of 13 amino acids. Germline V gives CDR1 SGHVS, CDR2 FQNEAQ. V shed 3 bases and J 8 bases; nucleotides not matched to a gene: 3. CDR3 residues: CASSFDRAEKLFF. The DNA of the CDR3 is TGTGCCAGCAGCTTCGACAGGGCGGAAAAACTGTTTTTT.